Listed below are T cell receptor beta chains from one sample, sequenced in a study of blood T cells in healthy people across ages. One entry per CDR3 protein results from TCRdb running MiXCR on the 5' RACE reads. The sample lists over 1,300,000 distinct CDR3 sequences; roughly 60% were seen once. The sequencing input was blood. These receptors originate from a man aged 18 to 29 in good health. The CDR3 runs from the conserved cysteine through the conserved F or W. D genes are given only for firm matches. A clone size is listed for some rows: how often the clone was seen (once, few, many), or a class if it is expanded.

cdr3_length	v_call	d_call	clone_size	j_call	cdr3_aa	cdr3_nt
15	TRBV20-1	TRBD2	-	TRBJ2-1	CSARDRAGDYNEQFF	TGCAGTGCTAGAGATCGGGCGGGGGACTACAATGAGCAGTTCTTC
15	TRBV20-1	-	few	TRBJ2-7	CSARVGRTHSYEQYF	TGCAGTGCTAGAGTTGGCAGAACACACAGCTACGAGCAGTACTTC
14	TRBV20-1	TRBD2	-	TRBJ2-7	CSALGGGPSYEQYF	TGCAGTGCCCTGGGGGGGGGACCTTCCTACGAGCAGTACTTC
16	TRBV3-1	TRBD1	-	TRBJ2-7	CASSQGLRGLRYEQYF	TGTGCCAGCAGCCAAGGACTCAGGGGGCTTCGATACGAGCAGTACTTC
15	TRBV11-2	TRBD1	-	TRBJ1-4	CASRNQGAPRENLFF	TGTGCCAGCAGAAACCAGGGGGCGCCTCGGGAAAACCTGTTTTTT
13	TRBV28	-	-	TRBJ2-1	CASSENGVNEQFF	TGTGCCAGCAGTGAGAATGGGGTCAATGAGCAGTTCTTC
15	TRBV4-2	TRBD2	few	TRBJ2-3	CASSLAGESTDTQYF	TGTGCCAGCTCGCTAGCGGGGGAGAGCACAGATACGCAGTATTTT
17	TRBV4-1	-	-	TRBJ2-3	CASSHPGPALGTDTQYF	TGCGCCAGCAGCCACCCGGGACCGGCCCTAGGCACAGATACGCAGTATTTT
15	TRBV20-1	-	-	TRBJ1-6	CSARATGTNNSPLHF	TGCAGTGCTAGAGCTACGGGAACGAATAATTCACCCCTCCACTTT
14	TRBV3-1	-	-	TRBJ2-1	CASNLGLDYNEQFF	TGTGCCAGCAACCTCGGACTGGACTACAATGAGCAGTTCTTC
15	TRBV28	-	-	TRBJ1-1	CASSFSTWMNTEAFF	TGTGCCAGCAGTTTCTCGACTTGGATGAACACTGAAGCTTTCTTT
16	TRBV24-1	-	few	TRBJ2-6	CAPSRRGNSGANVLTF	TGTGCCCCCTCAAGAAGGGGAAACTCTGGGGCCAACGTCCTGACTTTC
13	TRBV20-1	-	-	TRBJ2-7	CSARDPVAYEQYF	TGCAGTGCTAGAGATCCCGTTGCCTACGAGCAGTACTTC
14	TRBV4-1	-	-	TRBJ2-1	CASSQVAFYNEQFF	TGCGCCAGCAGCCAGGTAGCTTTCTACAATGAGCAGTTCTTC
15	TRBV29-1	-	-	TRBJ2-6	CSVEYTSSGANVLTF	TGCAGCGTTGAATATACAAGCTCTGGGGCCAACGTCCTGACTTTC
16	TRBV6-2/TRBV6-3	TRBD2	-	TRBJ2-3	CASSYGSGVPRGTQYF	TGTGCCAGCAGTTACGGCAGCGGGGTCCCTAGAGGCACGCAGTATTTT
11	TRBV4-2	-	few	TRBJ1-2	CASSQGSWYTF	TGTGCCAGCAGCCAAGGGTCCTGGTACACCTTC
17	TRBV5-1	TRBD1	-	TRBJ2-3	CASSAPGQTFGTDTQYF	TGCGCCAGCAGCGCCCCGGGACAGACTTTTGGCACAGATACGCAGTATTTT
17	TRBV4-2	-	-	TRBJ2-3	CASSQESRGLSTDTQYF	TGTGCCAGCAGCCAAGAATCCCGGGGGCTTAGCACAGATACGCAGTATTTT
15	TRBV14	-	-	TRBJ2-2	CVSSLRTVGTGELFF	TGTGTCAGCAGCCTCCGGACGGTCGGAACCGGGGAGCTGTTTTTT
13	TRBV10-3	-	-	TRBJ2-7	CAISELAGYEQYF	TGTGCCATCAGTGAGTTGGCAGGTTACGAGCAGTACTTC
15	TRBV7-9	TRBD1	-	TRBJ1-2	CASSSRDRGIRGYTF	TGTGCCAGCAGCTCCCGGGACAGGGGAATTCGTGGCTACACCTTC
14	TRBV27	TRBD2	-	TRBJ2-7	CASSQGGGLYEQYF	TGTGCCAGCAGTCAGGGCGGGGGGCTCTACGAGCAGTACTTC
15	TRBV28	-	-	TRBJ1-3	CASRPGVEAGNTIYF	TGTGCCAGCAGACCAGGGGTCGAGGCTGGAAACACCATATATTTT
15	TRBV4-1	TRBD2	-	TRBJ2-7	CASSHSAGGSHEQYF	TGCGCCAGCAGCCATTCAGCGGGAGGATCTCACGAGCAGTACTTC
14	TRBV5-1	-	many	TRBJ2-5	CASSLDLQRETQYF	TGCGCCAGCAGCTTGGATTTGCAGCGGGAGACCCAGTACTTC
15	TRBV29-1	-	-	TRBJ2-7	CSVKGVLDLSYEQYF	TGCAGCGTTAAAGGCGTACTGGACCTCTCCTACGAGCAGTACTTC
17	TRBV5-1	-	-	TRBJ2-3	CASSWGLTGEPTDTQYF	TGCGCCAGCAGCTGGGGGCTTACGGGAGAGCCCACAGATACGCAGTATTTT